The text below deals with one T cell receptor beta chain. The record originates from a study of OX40 agonist ivuxolimab in advanced cancers. Germline loops: CDR1 SGHKS, CDR2 YYEKEE (reference sequence). Trimming took off 0 bases at V and 3 bases at J, with 13 bases between the two ends. This CDR3 is 15 amino acids long. The method was immunoSEQ multiplex PCR; TCRdb's version includes in-frame clones alone and lacks a portion of them. The sample shows more than 65,000 clones, 65% to 90% of them seen only once. The sample consisted of CD4+ or CD8+ T cells sorted from blood, taken in a trial of the OX40 agonist ivuxolimab. The gene calls are TRBV5-5 and TRBJ2-7, with D possibly matching TRBD2 (7 bases). The sequence derives from an adult with an advanced solid tumor such as melanoma, head and neck, liver or kidney cancer. CDR3 sequence reads: CASSLAGGLYYEQYF. The CDR3 DNA reads as TGTGCCAGCAGCTTGGCCGGGGGGCTCTACTACGAGCAGTACTTC.